One and the same sample provided the 25 T cell receptor beta chains below, sequenced in a study of blood T cell repertoires in COVID-19. Profiled with immunoSEQ multiplex PCR; TCRdb holds only in-frame clones, not every one. The sample consists of 90,000 to 100,000 clones, approximately 86% of them appearing once. The sequenced sample consisted of peripheral blood. These receptors all come from a middle-aged man with acute or convalescent COVID-19.

The chain couples TRBV2 to TRBJ1-6; a weak D match, TRBD1 (5 bases). Trimming removed 8 bases from V and 5 bases from J, with 13 bases in between. CDR3 length equals 14 residues. In germline, CDR1 is SNHLY, CDR2 FYNNEI. The CDR3 region has the DNA TGTGCCAGCGGGTCAGGGCGGCATAATTCACCCCTCCACTTT. This sequence encodes CASGSGRHNSPLHF.

The CDR3 is CASSLRPLALSKEKLFF. CDR3 coding DNA: TGTGCCAGCAGCTTACGCCCCCTCGCGCTCTCAAAGGAAAAACTGTTTTTT. V usage is TRBV7-2 and J usage is TRBJ1-4, with D unresolved. There are 17 residues in the CDR3. Germline V gene lookup returns CDR1 SGHTA and CDR2 FQGNSA. V was clipped by 2 bases and J by 8 bases, with 21 bases between them.

The V and J genes are TRBV2 and TRBJ1-5, with 7 bases fitting TRBD1. The CDR3 has 15 amino acids. Germline loops: CDR1 SNHLY, CDR2 FYNNEI. The V segment lost 4 bases and the J segment 5 bases; nucleotides outside the gene matches: 8. CDR3 amino acids: CASSVGTGAHQPQHF. The CDR3 DNA sequence: TGTGCCAGCAGTGTGGGTACAGGGGCCCATCAGCCCCAGCATTTT.

The chain joins TRBV7-8 to TRBJ2-7; TRBD2 matches at 7 bases. The germline V gene encodes CDR1 SGHVS and CDR2 FQNEAQ. The CDR3 is made up of 16 amino acids. The ends lost 1 base at V and 0 bases at J; junction bases unmatched: 6. This chain's CDR3 is CASSLGLAVTSYEQYF. DNA for the CDR3: TGTGCCAGCAGCTTAGGTCTAGCGGTAACCTCCTACGAGCAGTACTTC.

The chain uses TRBV29-1 and TRBJ2-3; tentative D call: TRBD2 (5 bases). V shed 5 bases and J shed 0 bases, with 18 bases lying between them. The CDR3 sequence is 16 residues long. The V gene's germline CDR1 is SQVTM and CDR2 ANQGSEA. For the CDR3, the DNA is TGCAGCGTTCCCAGTGCCGGCGGGCGTAGCACAGATACGCAGTATTTT. Translating gives CSVPSAGGRSTDTQYF.

This chain joins TRBV5-5 and TRBJ1-2, with TRBD1 matching over 7 bases. This CDR3 comprises 14 residues. The V and J ends lost 4 bases and 2 bases, in that order; junction bases with no gene match: 5. CDR1 is SGHKS, CDR2 YYEKEE, per germline (reference sequence). DNA for the CDR3: TGTGCCAGCAGCCGACAGGGAACAAACTATGGCTACACCTTC. It is translated as CASSRQGTNYGYTF.

The V and J genes are TRBV11-2 and TRBJ1-1; D gene ambiguous. This CDR3 spans 15 amino acids. Germline lookup yields CDR1 SGHAT and CDR2 FQNNGV. V lost 0 bases, J lost 4 bases, and 12 bases lay in between. CDR3 in amino acids: CASSLEPRVGTEAFF. CDR3 sequence (DNA): TGTGCCAGCAGCTTAGAGCCCCGGGTGGGCACTGAAGCTTTCTTT.

The chain uses TRBV27 and TRBJ1-2; no clear D gene. Deletions cut 2 bases from V and 2 bases from J, with 6 bases between. This CDR3 has 13 amino acids. Germline values: CDR1 MNHEY, CDR2 SMNVEV (reference sequence). The CDR3 here is CASSLKENYGYTF. The CDR3 nucleotides read TGTGCCAGCAGTTTAAAAGAGAACTATGGCTACACCTTC.

The rearrangement joins TRBV6-2 or TRBV6-3 to TRBJ1-2; 11 nucleotides match TRBD1. The V and J ends lost 3 bases and 7 bases, in that order; junction bases with no gene match: 7. Germline lookup yields CDR1 MNHEY and CDR2 SVGEGT. The CDR3 runs 15 residues. This CDR3 is CASSYGQGALTGYTF. The DNA for the CDR3 is TGTGCCAGCAGTTATGGACAGGGGGCGCTTACTGGCTACACCTTC.

V and J are TRBV11-2 and TRBJ1-4; D gene unclear. Germline CDR1 and CDR2: SGHAT and FQNNGV. This CDR3 has 13 residues. Deletions cut 4 bases from V and 4 bases from J, with 7 bases between. CDR3 amino acids: CASSSGFNEKLFF. CDR3 in DNA: TGTGCCAGCAGCTCAGGTTTTAATGAAAAACTGTTTTTT.

The chain uses TRBV3-1 (or the pseudogene TRBV3-2) and TRBJ1-6; no clear D. The V gene lost 3 bases and the J gene lost 10 bases, with 10 bases spanning the gap. Germline V lookup: CDR1 LGHDT, CDR2 YNNKEL (reference sequence). The CDR3 runs 13 residues. The CDR3, as DNA: TGTGCCAGCAGCCAGGGGAGAGGGTCACCCCTCCACTTT. This gives the protein CASSQGRGSPLHF.

The chain combines TRBV3-1 (or the pseudogene TRBV3-2) with TRBJ1-2; D unresolved. The CDR3 runs 16 residues. The germline gives CDR1 LGHDT, CDR2 YNNKEL (reference sequence). The germline V and J ends were trimmed by 4 bases and 2 bases, with 17 bases remaining between them. The CDR3 DNA follows: TGTGCCAGCAGCCCAGGAGCGGGCAGAGCGAACTATGGCTACACCTTC. Its protein is CASSPGAGRANYGYTF.

The CDR3 sequence is CSVVGDRGVYNEQFF. In DNA form, the CDR3 reads TGCAGCGTTGTCGGGGACAGGGGGGTATACAATGAGCAGTTCTTC. This chain uses TRBV29-1 with TRBJ2-1; 11 bases fit TRBD1. The germline gives CDR1 SQVTM, CDR2 ANQGSEA. The CDR3 totals 15 residues. Germline trimming cut 4 bases from V and 4 bases from J; bases unmatched to any gene: 6.

The sample holds a few counts of this clone. This chain joins TRBV19 and TRBJ1-2, with a possible D match to TRBD1 (6 bases). Trimming shortened V by 4 bases and J by 3 bases, and 9 bases separated the two germline ends. The CDR3 runs 13 residues. Germline loops: CDR1 LNHDA, CDR2 SQIVND (reference sequence). This CDR3 reads CASSRGRYYGYTF. The CDR3 region has the DNA TGTGCCAGTAGTAGGGGGCGCTACTATGGCTACACCTTC.

The V and J genes are TRBV4-1 and TRBJ1-3; tentative D call: TRBD1 (5 bases). V shed 8 bases and J shed 0 bases, with 17 bases lying between them. Germline-derived CDR1 and CDR2 are MGHRA and YSYEKL. This CDR3 has 16 residues. DNA of the CDR3: TGCGCCAGCGCCGGGGGGGTCACCTTCTCTGGAAACACCATATATTTT. This encodes CASAGGVTFSGNTIYF.

The chain couples TRBV28 to TRBJ1-6, with D unresolved. Looked up from germline, CDR1 is MDHEN and CDR2 is SYDVKM. The V end was cut by 5 bases, the J end by 7 bases, with 15 bases between. CDR3 length: 15 amino acids. The CDR3 DNA reads as TGTGCCAGCAGTGCGGGTGGGATCTCAAATTCACCCCTCCACTTT. Translating gives CASSAGGISNSPLHF.

This clone was seen many times. The chain combines TRBV13 with TRBJ1-1; TRBD1 is a possible D gene (6 bases). The germline gives CDR1 PRHDT, CDR2 FYEKMQ (reference sequence). The V end lost 2 bases, the J end lost 4 bases, and 14 bases lay between the germline ends. This CDR3 comprises 15 residues. CDR3 in amino acids: CASSLRAGAGTEAFF. CDR3 bases: TGTGCCAGCAGCTTACGGGCAGGGGCAGGCACTGAAGCTTTCTTT.

This chain connects TRBV11-3 to TRBJ2-1, with 12 positions matching TRBD2. From germline, CDR1 is SGHNT and CDR2 YENEEA. V shed 5 bases, J shed 5 bases, and the junction held 4 bases outside the gene matches. The CDR3 loop spans 15 amino acids. The CDR3 coding sequence is TGTGCCAGCAGCGAGACTAGCGGGGGTAACAATGAGCAGTTCTTC. It translates to CASSETSGGNNEQFF.

This sequence joins TRBV12-3 or TRBV12-4 and TRBJ1-5; 8 bases agree with TRBD1. The CDR3 has 13 amino acids. Losses at the gene ends were 6 bases for V and 5 bases for J; bases not matched to a gene: 3. This CDR3 reads CASSSGGYQPQHF. The CDR3 coding sequence is TGTGCCAGCAGCTCAGGGGGCTATCAGCCCCAGCATTTT.

This clone was seen a handful of times. The CDR3 is CASSQDGGGGEKKLFF. The CDR3 region has the DNA TGCGCCAGCAGCCAAGATGGGGGGGGCGGAGAGAAAAAACTGTTTTTT. The chain employs TRBV4-1 and TRBJ1-4; tentatively, D is TRBD1 (6 bases). CDR1 and CDR2 from the germline V gene are MGHRA and YSYEKL. The CDR3 loop spans 16 amino acids. V lost 0 bases to trimming and J lost 9 bases, with 17 bases between them.

This clone appeared a single time. This chain connects TRBV2 to TRBJ2-3, with a tentative D call TRBD1 (6 bases). The V and J ends lost 2 bases and 2 bases respectively, with 11 bases between them. There are 15 residues in the CDR3. Germline V gene sequence: CDR1 SNHLY, CDR2 FYNNEI. CDR3 sequence: CASSERQGFTDTQYF. The DNA of the CDR3 is TGTGCCAGCAGTGAAAGGCAGGGGTTCACAGATACGCAGTATTTT.

The rearrangement joins TRBV5-1 to TRBJ1-5; D is unresolved. V shed 0 bases and J shed 5 bases, with 6 bases lying between them. Per germline, CDR1 SGHRS and CDR2 YFSETQ. The CDR3 sequence is 13 residues long. CDR3 nucleotide sequence: TGCGCCAGCAGCTTGGATCAGTATCAGCCCCAGCATTTT. Its translation is CASSLDQYQPQHF.

The chain couples TRBV5-4 to TRBJ2-1; 7 bases line up with TRBD1. The germline CDR1 and CDR2 sequences are SGHNT and YYREEE (reference sequence). The CDR3 covers 17 residues. J lost 2 bases, V lost 4 bases, and 12 bases had no gene match. The CDR3 DNA sequence: TGTGCCAGCAGCCCCGGGACAGCCAGTACAGCCTACAATGAGCAGTTCTTC. Its translation is CASSPGTASTAYNEQFF.

The chain employs TRBV15 and TRBJ2-4; D unclear. CDR3 length: 13 residues. V was cut by 9 bases and J by 6 bases, with 15 bases left in between. In germline, CDR1 is LNHNV, CDR2 YYDKDF (reference sequence). CDR3 sequence: CATSHPDTNIQYF. The CDR3, as DNA: TGTGCCACGAGCCATCCAGATACAAACATTCAGTACTTC.

The genes are TRBV18 and TRBJ1-4, with D hard to call. The germline V gene encodes CDR1 KGHSH and CDR2 LQKENI. This CDR3 comprises 17 residues. The V gene lost 2 bases and the J gene lost 0 bases, with 13 bases spanning the gap. The CDR3 protein is CASSPTRGRATNEKLFF. The CDR3 DNA follows: TGTGCCAGCTCACCAACCCGGGGAAGGGCAACTAATGAAAAACTGTTTTTT.